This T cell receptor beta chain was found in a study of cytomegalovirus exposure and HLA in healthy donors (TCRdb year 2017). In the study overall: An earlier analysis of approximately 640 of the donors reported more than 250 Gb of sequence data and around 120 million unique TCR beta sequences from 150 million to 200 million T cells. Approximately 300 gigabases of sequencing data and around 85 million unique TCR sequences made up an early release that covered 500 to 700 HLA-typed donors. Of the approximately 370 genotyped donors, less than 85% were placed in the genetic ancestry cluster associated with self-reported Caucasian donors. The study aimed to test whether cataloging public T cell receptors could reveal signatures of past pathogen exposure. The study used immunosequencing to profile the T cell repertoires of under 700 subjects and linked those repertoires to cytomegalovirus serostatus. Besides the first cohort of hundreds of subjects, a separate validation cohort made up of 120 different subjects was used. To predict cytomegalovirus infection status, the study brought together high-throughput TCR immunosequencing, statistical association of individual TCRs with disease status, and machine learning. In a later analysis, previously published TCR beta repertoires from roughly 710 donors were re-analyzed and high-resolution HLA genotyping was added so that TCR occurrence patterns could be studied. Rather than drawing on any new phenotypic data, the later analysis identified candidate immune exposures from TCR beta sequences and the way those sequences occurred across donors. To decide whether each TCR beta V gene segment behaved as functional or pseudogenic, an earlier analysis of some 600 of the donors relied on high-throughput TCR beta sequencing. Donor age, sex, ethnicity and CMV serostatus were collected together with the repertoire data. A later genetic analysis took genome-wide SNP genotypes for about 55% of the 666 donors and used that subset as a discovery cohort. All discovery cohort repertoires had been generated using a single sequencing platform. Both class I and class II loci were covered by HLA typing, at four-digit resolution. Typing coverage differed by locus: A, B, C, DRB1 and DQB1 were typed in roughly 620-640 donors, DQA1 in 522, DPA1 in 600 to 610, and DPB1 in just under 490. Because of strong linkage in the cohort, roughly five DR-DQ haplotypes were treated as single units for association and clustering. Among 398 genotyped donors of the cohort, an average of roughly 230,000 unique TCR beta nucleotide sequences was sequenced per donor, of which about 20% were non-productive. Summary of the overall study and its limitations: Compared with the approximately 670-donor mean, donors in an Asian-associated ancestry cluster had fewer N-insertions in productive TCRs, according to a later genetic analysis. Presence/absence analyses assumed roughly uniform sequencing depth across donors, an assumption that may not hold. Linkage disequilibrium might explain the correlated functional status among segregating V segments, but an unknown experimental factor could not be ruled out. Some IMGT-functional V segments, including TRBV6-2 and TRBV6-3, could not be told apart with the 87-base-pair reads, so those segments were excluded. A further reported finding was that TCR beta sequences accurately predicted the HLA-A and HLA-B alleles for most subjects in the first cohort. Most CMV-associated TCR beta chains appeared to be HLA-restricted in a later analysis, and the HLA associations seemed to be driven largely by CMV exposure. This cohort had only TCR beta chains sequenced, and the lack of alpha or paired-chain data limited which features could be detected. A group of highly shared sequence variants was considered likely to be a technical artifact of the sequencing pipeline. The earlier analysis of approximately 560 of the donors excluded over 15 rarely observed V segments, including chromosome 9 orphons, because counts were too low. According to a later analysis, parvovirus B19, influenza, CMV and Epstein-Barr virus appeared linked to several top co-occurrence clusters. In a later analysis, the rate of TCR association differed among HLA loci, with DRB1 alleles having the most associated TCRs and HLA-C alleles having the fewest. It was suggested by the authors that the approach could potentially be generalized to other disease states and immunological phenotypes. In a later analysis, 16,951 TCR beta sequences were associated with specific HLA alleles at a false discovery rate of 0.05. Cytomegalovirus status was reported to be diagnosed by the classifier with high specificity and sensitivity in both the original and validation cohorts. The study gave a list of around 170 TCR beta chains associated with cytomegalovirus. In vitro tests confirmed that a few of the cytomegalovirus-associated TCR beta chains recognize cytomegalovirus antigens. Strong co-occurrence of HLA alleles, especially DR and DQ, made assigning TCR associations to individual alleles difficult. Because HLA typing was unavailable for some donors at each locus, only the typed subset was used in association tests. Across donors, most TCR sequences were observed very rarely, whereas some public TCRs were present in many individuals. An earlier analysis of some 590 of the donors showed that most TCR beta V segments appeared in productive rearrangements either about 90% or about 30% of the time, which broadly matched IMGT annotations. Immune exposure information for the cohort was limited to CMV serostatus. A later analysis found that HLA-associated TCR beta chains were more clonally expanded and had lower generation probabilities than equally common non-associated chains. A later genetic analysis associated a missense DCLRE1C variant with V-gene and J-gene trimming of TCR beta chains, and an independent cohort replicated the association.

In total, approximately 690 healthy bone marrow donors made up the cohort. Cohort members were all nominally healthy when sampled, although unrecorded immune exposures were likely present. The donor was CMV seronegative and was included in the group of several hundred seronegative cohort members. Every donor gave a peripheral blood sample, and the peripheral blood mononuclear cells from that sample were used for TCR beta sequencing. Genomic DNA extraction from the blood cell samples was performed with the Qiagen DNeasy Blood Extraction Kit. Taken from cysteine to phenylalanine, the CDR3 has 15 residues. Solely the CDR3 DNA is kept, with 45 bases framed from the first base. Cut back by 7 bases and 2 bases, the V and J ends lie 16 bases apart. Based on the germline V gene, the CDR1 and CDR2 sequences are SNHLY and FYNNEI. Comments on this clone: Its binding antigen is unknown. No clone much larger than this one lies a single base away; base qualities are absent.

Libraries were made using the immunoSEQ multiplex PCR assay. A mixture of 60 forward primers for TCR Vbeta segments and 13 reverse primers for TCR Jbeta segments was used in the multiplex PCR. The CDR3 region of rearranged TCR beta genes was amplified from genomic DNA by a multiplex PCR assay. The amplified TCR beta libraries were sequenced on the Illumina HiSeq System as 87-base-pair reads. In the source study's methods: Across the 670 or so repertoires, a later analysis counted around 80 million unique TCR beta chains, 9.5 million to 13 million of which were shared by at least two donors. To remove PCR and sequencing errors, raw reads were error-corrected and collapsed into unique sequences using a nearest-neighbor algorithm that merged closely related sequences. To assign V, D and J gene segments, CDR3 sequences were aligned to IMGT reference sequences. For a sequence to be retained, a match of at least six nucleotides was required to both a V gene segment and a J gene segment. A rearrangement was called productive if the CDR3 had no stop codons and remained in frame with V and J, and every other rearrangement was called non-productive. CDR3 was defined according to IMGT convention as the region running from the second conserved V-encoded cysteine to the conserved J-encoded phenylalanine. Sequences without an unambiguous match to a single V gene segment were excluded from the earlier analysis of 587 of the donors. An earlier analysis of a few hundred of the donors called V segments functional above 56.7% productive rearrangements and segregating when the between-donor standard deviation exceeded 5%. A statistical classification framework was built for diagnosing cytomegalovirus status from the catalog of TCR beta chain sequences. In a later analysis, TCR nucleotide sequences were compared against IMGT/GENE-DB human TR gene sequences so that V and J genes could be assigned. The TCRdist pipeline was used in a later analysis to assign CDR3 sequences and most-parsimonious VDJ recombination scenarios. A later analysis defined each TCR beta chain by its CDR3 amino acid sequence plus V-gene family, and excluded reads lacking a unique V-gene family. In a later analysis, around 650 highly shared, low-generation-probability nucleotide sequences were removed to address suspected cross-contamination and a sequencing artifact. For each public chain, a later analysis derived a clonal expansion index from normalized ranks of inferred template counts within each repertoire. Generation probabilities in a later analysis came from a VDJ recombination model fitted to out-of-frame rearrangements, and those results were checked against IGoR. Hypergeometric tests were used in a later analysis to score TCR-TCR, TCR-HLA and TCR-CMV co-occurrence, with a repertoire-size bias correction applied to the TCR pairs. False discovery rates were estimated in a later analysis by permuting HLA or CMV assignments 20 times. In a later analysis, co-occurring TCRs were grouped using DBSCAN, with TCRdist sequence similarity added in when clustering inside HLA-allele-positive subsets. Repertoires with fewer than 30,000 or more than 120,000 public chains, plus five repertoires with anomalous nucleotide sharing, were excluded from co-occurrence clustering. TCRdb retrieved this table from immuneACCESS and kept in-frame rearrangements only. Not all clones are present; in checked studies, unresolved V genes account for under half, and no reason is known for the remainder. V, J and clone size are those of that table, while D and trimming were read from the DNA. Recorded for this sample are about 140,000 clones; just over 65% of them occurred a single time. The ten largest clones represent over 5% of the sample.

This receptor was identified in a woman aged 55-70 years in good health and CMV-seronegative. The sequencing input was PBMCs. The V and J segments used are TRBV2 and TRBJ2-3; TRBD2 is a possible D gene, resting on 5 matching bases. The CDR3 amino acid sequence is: CASTAEDYFTDTQYF. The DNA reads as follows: TGTGCCAGCACCGCCGAAGACTATTTCACAGATACGCAGTATTTT.